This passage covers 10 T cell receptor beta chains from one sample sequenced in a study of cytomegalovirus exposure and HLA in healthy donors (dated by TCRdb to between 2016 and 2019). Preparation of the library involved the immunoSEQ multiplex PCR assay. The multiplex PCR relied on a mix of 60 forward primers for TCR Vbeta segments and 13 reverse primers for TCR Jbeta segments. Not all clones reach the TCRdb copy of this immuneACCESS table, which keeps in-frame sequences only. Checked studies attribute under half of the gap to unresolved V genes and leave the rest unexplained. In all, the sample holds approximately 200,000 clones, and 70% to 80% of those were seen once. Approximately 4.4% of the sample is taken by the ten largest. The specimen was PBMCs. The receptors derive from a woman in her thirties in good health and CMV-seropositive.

DNA for the CDR3: TGTGCCAGCAGTTACTCTACCTACGAGCAGTACTTC. Protein: CASSYSTYEQYF. V is TRBV6-5 and J is TRBJ2-7; D uncertain. The CDR3 runs to 12 residues. Trimming cost V 0 bases and J 2 bases, with 2 bases left between them. Germline CDR1 reads MNHEY; CDR2 reads SVGAGI.

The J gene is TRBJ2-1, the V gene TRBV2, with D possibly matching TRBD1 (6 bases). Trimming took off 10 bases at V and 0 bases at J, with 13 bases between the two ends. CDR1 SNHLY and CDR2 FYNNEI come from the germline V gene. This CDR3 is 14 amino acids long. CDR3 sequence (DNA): TGTGCCACGGTGGACAGCAGCTCCTACAATGAGCAGTTCTTC. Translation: CATVDSSSYNEQFF.

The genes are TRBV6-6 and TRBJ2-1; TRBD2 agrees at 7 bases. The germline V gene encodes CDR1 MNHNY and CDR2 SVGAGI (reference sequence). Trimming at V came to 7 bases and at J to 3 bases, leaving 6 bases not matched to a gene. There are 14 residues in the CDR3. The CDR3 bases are TGTGCCAGCACTCTGGCGGGGGACTACAATGAGCAGTTCTTC. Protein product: CASTLAGDYNEQFF.

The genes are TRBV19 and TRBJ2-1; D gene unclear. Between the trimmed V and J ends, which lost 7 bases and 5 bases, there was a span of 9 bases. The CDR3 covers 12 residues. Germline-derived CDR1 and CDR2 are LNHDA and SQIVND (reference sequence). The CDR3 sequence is CASMRDNNEQFF. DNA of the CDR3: TGTGCCAGTATGAGAGACAACAATGAGCAGTTCTTC.

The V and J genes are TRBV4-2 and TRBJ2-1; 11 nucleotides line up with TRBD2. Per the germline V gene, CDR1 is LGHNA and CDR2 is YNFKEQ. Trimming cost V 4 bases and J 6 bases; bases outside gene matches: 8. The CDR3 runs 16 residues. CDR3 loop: CASSPSGTSGLNEQFF. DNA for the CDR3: TGTGCCAGCAGCCCCTCCGGGACTAGCGGCCTCAATGAGCAGTTCTTC.

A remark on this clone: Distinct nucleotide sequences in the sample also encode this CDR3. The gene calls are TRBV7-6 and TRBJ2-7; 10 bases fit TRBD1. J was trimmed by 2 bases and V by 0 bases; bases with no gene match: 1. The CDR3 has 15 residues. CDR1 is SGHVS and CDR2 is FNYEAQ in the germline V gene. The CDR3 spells CASSLAGTGAYEQYF. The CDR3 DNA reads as TGTGCCAGCAGCTTAGCCGGGACAGGGGCCTACGAGCAGTACTTC. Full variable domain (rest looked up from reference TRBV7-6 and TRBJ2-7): GAGVSQSPRYKVTKRGQDVALRCDPISGHVSLYWYRQALGQGPEFLTYFNYEAQQDKSGLPNDRFSAERPEGSISTLTIQRTEQRDSAMYRCASSLAGTGAYEQYFGPGTRLTVT.

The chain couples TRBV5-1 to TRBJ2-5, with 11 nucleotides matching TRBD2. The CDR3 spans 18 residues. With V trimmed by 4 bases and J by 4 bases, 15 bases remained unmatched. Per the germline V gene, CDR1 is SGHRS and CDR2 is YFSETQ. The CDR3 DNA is TGCGCCAGCAGCCCCACCATCCTAGCGGGGGGCAAGGGAGAGACCCAGTACTTC. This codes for CASSPTILAGGKGETQYF.

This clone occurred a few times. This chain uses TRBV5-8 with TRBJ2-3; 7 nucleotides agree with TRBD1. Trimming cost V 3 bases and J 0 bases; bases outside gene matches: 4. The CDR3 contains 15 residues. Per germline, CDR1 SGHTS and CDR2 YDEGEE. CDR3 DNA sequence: TGTGCCAGCAGCTCTAAGGGGGCTAGCACAGATACGCAGTATTTT. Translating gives CASSSKGASTDTQYF. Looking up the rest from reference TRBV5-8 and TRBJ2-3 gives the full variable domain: EAGVTQSPTHLIKTRGQQATLRCSPISGHTSVYWYQQALGLGLQFLLWYDEGEERNRGNFPPRFSGRQFPNYSSELNVNALELEDSALYLCASSSKGASTDTQYFGPGTRLTVL.

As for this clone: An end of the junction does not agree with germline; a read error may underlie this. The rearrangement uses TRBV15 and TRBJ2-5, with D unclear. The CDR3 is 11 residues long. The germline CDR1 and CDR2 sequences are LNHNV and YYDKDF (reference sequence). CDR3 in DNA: TGTGCCACCAGCAACCCCGAGACTCAGTACTTC. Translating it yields CATSNPETQYF. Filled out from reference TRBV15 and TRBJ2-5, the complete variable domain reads DAMVIQNPRYQVTQFGKPVTLSCSQTLNHNVMYWYQQKSSQAPKLLFHYYDKDFNNEADTPDNFQSRRPNTSFCFLDIRSPGLGDTAMYLCATSNPETQYFGPGTRLLVL.

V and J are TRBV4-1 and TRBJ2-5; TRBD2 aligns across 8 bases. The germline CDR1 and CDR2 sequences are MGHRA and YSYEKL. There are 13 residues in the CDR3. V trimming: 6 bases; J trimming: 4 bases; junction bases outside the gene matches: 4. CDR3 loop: CASSRTSLETQYF. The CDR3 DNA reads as TGCGCCAGCAGTCGGACTAGCCTAGAGACCCAGTACTTC.